Following are 18 T cell receptor beta chains from one sample sequenced in a study of blood T cell repertoires in COVID-19. Using immunoSEQ multiplex PCR, the repertoire was profiled, and TCRdb retains in-frame clones only, with some absent. This table has around 250,000 clones, 65% to 90% appearing once. Sequencing input: peripheral blood. The receptors were sampled from a man in his fifties or sixties with active or convalescent COVID-19.

J is TRBJ1-2 and V is TRBV15; no reliable D call. V lost 3 bases to trimming and J lost 2 bases, with 4 bases between them. CDR1 and CDR2 (germline): LNHNV, YYDKDF (reference sequence). This CDR3 region has 12 residues. For the CDR3, the DNA is TGTGCCACCAGCAGCCAAAACTATGGCTACACCTTC. Translated, it gives CATSSQNYGYTF.

This rearrangement joins TRBV7-9 to TRBJ1-6, with D perhaps matching TRBD1 (6 bases). From germline, CDR1 is SEHNR and CDR2 FQNEAQ (reference sequence). This CDR3 has 16 residues. V dropped 3 bases and J dropped 5 bases, with 14 bases sitting between them. The CDR3 sequence is CASSFVRGQNNSPLHF. Written as DNA, the CDR3 is TGTGCCAGCAGCTTTGTCAGGGGTCAAAATAATTCACCCCTCCACTTT. Full variable domain (rest looked up from reference TRBV7-9 and TRBJ1-6): DTGVSQNPRHKITKRGQNVTFRCDPISEHNRLYWYRQTLGQGPEFLTYFQNEAQLEKSRLLSDRFSAERPKGSFSTLEIQRTEQGDSAMYLCASSFVRGQNNSPLHFGNGTRLTVT.

The chain is built from TRBV29-1 and TRBJ1-5; 8 bases match TRBD1. This CDR3 region has 14 residues. Germline V gene data show CDR1 as SQVTM and CDR2 as ANQGSEA. J was trimmed by 0 bases and V by 6 bases; bases with no gene match: 4. The CDR3 DNA reads as TGCAGCGTCCGGACAGGGTCTAGCAATCAGCCCCAGCATTTT. This sequence encodes CSVRTGSSNQPQHF.

The chain employs TRBV2 and TRBJ2-1, with 7 nucleotides matching TRBD1. The CDR3 contains 15 residues. V lost 6 bases to trimming and J lost 7 bases; unmatched junction nucleotides: 12. Germline values: CDR1 SNHLY, CDR2 FYNNEI. CDR3 sequence: CASSPLLTGTNEQFF. CDR3 DNA sequence: TGTGCCAGCAGCCCCCTCTTGACAGGGACGAATGAGCAGTTCTTC.

The rearrangement links TRBV7-9 to TRBJ2-1; 10 bases map to TRBD1. The germline CDR1 and CDR2 sequences are SEHNR and FQNEAQ (reference sequence). This CDR3 is 14 amino acids long. The junction had 3 bases not matched to a gene; V was cut back by 5 bases and J by 5 bases. In DNA form, the CDR3 reads TGTGCCAGCAGCCGGACAGGGGGGGACAATGAGCAGTTCTTC. Protein: CASSRTGGDNEQFF. Complete variable domain (other parts from reference TRBV7-9 and TRBJ2-1): DTGVSQNPRHKITKRGQNVTFRCDPISEHNRLYWYRQTLGQGPEFLTYFQNEAQLEKSRLLSDRFSAERPKGSFSTLEIQRTEQGDSAMYLCASSRTGGDNEQFFGPGTRLTVL.

This clone was seen only once. This sequence joins TRBV2 and TRBJ2-1; possibly TRBD1 for D (5 bases). Germline V gene data show CDR1 as SNHLY and CDR2 as FYNNEI. The V end was cut by 6 bases, the J end by 10 bases, with 13 bases between. The CDR3 length is 12 residues. CDR3 DNA sequence: TGTGCCAGCAGCAGGGTCGTCCGGGAGCAGTTCTTC. The encoded protein is CASSRVVREQFF.

The rearrangement links TRBV9 to TRBJ1-1; 8 nucleotides match TRBD1. CDR3 length: 14 amino acids. Trimming at V came to 4 bases and at J to 1 base, leaving 3 bases not matched to a gene. Germline CDR1 and CDR2: SGDLS and YYNGEE. In nucleotides, the CDR3 is TGTGCCAGCAGCCAGGGACAGGAGAACACTGAAGCTTTCTTT. This sequence encodes CASSQGQENTEAFF.

The chain uses TRBV5-4 and TRBJ1-1; 7 bases are shared with TRBD1. Per the germline V gene, CDR1 is SGHNT and CDR2 is YYREEE (reference sequence). After removal of 2 bases from V and 1 base from J, the junction contained 2 bases not matched to a gene. This CDR3 has 14 amino acids. Here the CDR3 DNA reads TGTGCCAGCAGCTTTAACAGGGGGAACACTGAAGCTTTCTTT. It encodes CASSFNRGNTEAFF.

J is TRBJ1-2 and V is TRBV7-3, with TRBD1 identical over 12 bases. V shed 5 bases, J shed 4 bases, and the junction held 11 bases outside the gene matches. This CDR3 is 17 amino acids long. Germline V CDR1 and CDR2: SGHTA, FQGTGA. CDR3 loop: CASSPMGGQGATYGYTF. CDR3 bases: TGTGCCAGCAGCCCAATGGGGGGACAGGGGGCAACCTATGGCTACACCTTC.

The chain joins TRBV27 to TRBJ2-7, with TRBD2 matching 7 bases. V was pared by 3 bases and J by 4 bases, with 6 bases of the junction left unmatched. CDR1 and CDR2 (germline): MNHEY, SMNVEV (reference sequence). This CDR3 has 14 amino acids. Here the CDR3 reads CASSFASGAYEQYF. The CDR3 region has the DNA TGTGCCAGCAGTTTCGCCAGCGGGGCGTACGAGCAGTACTTC.

This clone was seen only once. The V and J genes are TRBV5-6 and TRBJ2-3, with D tentatively TRBD1 (5 bases). The CDR3 is made up of 16 amino acids. V lost 7 bases and J 0 bases, leaving 18 bases between the germline ends. Germline CDR1 is SGHDT and CDR2 is YYEEEE. The CDR3 sequence: CASRRVGASSTDTQYF. The CDR3 DNA is TGTGCCAGCCGGCGCGTAGGGGCCTCAAGCACAGATACGCAGTATTTT.

The chain is built from TRBV24-1 and TRBJ1-2, with 9 bases lining up with TRBD1. The ends lost 1 base at V and 5 bases at J; junction bases unmatched: 16. The CDR3 loop spans 19 amino acids. Germline assignment: CDR1 KGHDR and CDR2 SFDVKD. CDR3 residues: CATSDLGGDRVLGGYGYTF. Written as DNA, the CDR3 is TGTGCCACCAGTGATTTAGGCGGGGACAGGGTTTTGGGGGGGTATGGCTACACCTTC.

The rearrangement links TRBV18 to TRBJ1-6; D may be TRBD1 (6 bases). The germline V gene encodes CDR1 KGHSH and CDR2 LQKENI. The CDR3 contains 13 residues. Trimming stripped 4 bases from V and 8 bases from J, with 9 bases between. The CDR3 sequence is CASSREGDSPLHF. The DNA of the CDR3 is TGTGCCAGCTCACGGGAGGGGGATTCACCCCTCCACTTT.

The CDR3 spells CASSPLLSLNTGELFF. CDR3 DNA: TGTGCCAGCTCACCACTTCTAAGTTTGAACACCGGGGAGCTGTTTTTT. The genes are TRBV18 and TRBJ2-2, with D unresolved. V lost 1 base to trimming and J lost 1 base, with 10 bases between them. CDR3 length: 16 amino acids. CDR1 is KGHSH, CDR2 LQKENI, per germline.

The chain has TRBV27 and TRBJ1-1; 7 positions match TRBD1. CDR3 length: 12 amino acids. Germline assignment: CDR1 MNHEY and CDR2 SMNVEV (reference sequence). V lost 7 bases and J lost 8; bases outside the gene matches: 7. The chain's CDR3 is CASNNRQGEAFF. The CDR3 region has the DNA TGTGCCAGCAACAACAGACAGGGAGAAGCTTTCTTT.

This clone was seen just once. The rearrangement joins TRBV7-2 to TRBJ2-3; 8 bases line up with TRBD2. The junction had 7 bases not matched to a gene; V was cut back by 2 bases and J by 3 bases. The CDR3 has 16 amino acids. Germline V CDR1 and CDR2: SGHTA, FQGNSA. CDR3 protein: CASSLTSGGGTDTQYF. The CDR3 region has the DNA TGTGCCAGCAGCTTAACTAGCGGCGGGGGGACAGATACGCAGTATTTT.

The chain joins TRBV28 to TRBJ2-1, with D maybe TRBD1 (7 bases). V lost 1 base to trimming and J lost 7 bases, with 11 bases between them. The CDR3 spans 14 residues. Per the germline V gene, CDR1 is MDHEN and CDR2 is SYDVKM. The CDR3 coding sequence is TGTGCCAGCAGTTTATACGGGGGACAGAATGAGCAGTTCTTC. Amino acids: CASSLYGGQNEQFF.

The chain is built from TRBV11-2 and TRBJ2-1, with 11 bases that match TRBD2. The junction had 3 bases not matched to a gene; V was cut back by 6 bases and J by 5 bases. This CDR3 is 14 amino acids long. Per the germline V gene, CDR1 is SGHAT and CDR2 is FQNNGV. The DNA for the CDR3 is TGTGCCAGCAGACTAGCGGGGGCTAACAATGAGCAGTTCTTC. Translated, it gives CASRLAGANNEQFF.